Listed below are T cell receptor beta chains from one sample, sequenced in a study of blood T cell repertoires in COVID-19. The repertoire was sequenced with immunoSEQ multiplex PCR; TCRdb's copy has only in-frame clones and lacks some. Among about 280,000 clones listed, about 85% were seen once. The material sequenced was peripheral blood. These receptor sequences come from a woman in her 50s who had recovered from COVID-19. CDR3s include the opening cysteine and the closing phenylalanine or tryptophan. D genes are given only for firm matches. Only some rows state a clone size, as once, few, many or a class for expanded clones.

d_call: TRBD1
j_call: TRBJ2-5
clone_size: once
v_call: TRBV6-5
cdr3_aa: CASRTGGAFHETQYF
cdr3_nt: TGTGCCAGCAGAACAGGGGGCGCTTTTCACGAGACCCAGTACTTC

d_call: TRBD2
j_call: TRBJ2-3
clone_size: few
v_call: TRBV5-1
cdr3_aa: CASRTGTSGENTQYF
cdr3_nt: TGCGCCAGCAGAACCGGGACTAGCGGGGAAAATACGCAGTATTTT

d_call: TRBD2
j_call: TRBJ2-3
clone_size: NA
v_call: TRBV5-1
cdr3_aa: CASSTRTSGSTDTQYF
cdr3_nt: TGCGCCAGCAGCACGAGGACTAGCGGGAGCACAGATACGCAGTATTTT

d_call: NA
j_call: TRBJ2-1
clone_size: NA
v_call: TRBV28
cdr3_aa: CASDPGRYNEQFF
cdr3_nt: TGTGCCAGCGACCCAGGGCGATACAATGAGCAGTTCTTC

d_call: TRBD1
j_call: TRBJ1-2
clone_size: NA
v_call: TRBV5-4
cdr3_aa: CASREGTGVYGYTF
cdr3_nt: TGTGCCAGCAGGGAAGGGACAGGCGTCTATGGCTACACCTTC

d_call: NA
j_call: TRBJ2-7
clone_size: NA
v_call: TRBV4-3
cdr3_aa: CASSRSDSYYEQYF
cdr3_nt: TGCGCCAGCAGCCGCTCGGACAGTTACTACGAGCAGTACTTC

d_call: NA
j_call: TRBJ1-6
clone_size: once
v_call: TRBV30
cdr3_aa: CAWSYGTDGSPLHF
cdr3_nt: TGTGCCTGGAGTTACGGGACTGACGGATCACCCCTCCACTTT

d_call: NA
j_call: TRBJ2-7
clone_size: NA
v_call: TRBV5-4
cdr3_aa: CASSLDRSYEQYF
cdr3_nt: TGTGCCAGCAGCTTGGACAGGTCCTACGAGCAGTACTTC

d_call: NA
j_call: TRBJ1-5
clone_size: once
v_call: TRBV14
cdr3_aa: CASSQGQYQPQHF
cdr3_nt: TGTGCCAGCAGCCAAGGGCAGTATCAGCCCCAGCATTTT

d_call: TRBD1
j_call: TRBJ1-1
clone_size: NA
v_call: TRBV19
cdr3_aa: CASSISRGQGANTEAFF
cdr3_nt: TGTGCCAGTAGTATATCTAGGGGACAGGGCGCAAACACTGAAGCTTTCTTT

d_call: TRBD1
j_call: TRBJ1-2
clone_size: NA
v_call: TRBV18
cdr3_aa: CASSPNRGLLNYGYTF
cdr3_nt: TGTGCCAGCTCCCCGAACAGGGGGCTCCTGAACTATGGCTACACCTTC

d_call: NA
j_call: TRBJ2-3
clone_size: NA
v_call: TRBV11-2
cdr3_aa: CASSWDKFSTDTQYF
cdr3_nt: TGTGCCAGCAGCTGGGACAAATTTAGCACAGATACGCAGTATTTT

d_call: NA
j_call: TRBJ1-3
clone_size: NA
v_call: TRBV6-1
cdr3_aa: CASSDRGLGNTIYF
cdr3_nt: TGTGCCAGCAGTGATCGGGGTCTCGGAAACACCATATATTTT

d_call: TRBD1
j_call: TRBJ2-7
clone_size: NA
v_call: TRBV9
cdr3_aa: CASSVAGQGYEQYF
cdr3_nt: TGTGCCAGCAGCGTAGCGGGACAGGGGTACGAGCAGTACTTC

d_call: NA
j_call: TRBJ1-2
clone_size: NA
v_call: TRBV3-1/TRBV3-2
cdr3_aa: CASSHLPRGSRGYTF
cdr3_nt: TGTGCCAGCAGCCATCTCCCCAGGGGCTCGAGGGGCTACACCTTC

d_call: NA
j_call: TRBJ1-1
clone_size: NA
v_call: TRBV28
cdr3_aa: CASSIRLGSRNTEAFF
cdr3_nt: TGTGCCAGCAGCATTCGACTAGGGAGCAGGAACACTGAAGCTTTCTTT

d_call: NA
j_call: TRBJ1-1
clone_size: NA
v_call: TRBV27
cdr3_aa: CASSFRSGGEAFF
cdr3_nt: TGTGCCAGCAGTTTCCGAAGCGGGGGCGAAGCTTTCTTT

d_call: TRBD1
j_call: TRBJ1-2
clone_size: NA
v_call: TRBV19
cdr3_aa: CASSMVTGTGAFPNYGYTF
cdr3_nt: TGTGCCAGTAGTATGGTGACCGGGACAGGGGCTTTCCCTAACTATGGCTACACCTTC

d_call: NA
j_call: TRBJ1-1
clone_size: few
v_call: TRBV6-2/TRBV6-3
cdr3_aa: CASSLLGGTEAFF
cdr3_nt: TGTGCCAGCAGTCTCCTCGGCGGTACTGAAGCTTTCTTT

d_call: TRBD1
j_call: TRBJ1-1
clone_size: NA
v_call: TRBV19
cdr3_aa: CASSLDRETEAFF
cdr3_nt: TGTGCCAGTAGTTTGGACAGGGAGACTGAAGCTTTCTTT

d_call: NA
j_call: TRBJ2-7
clone_size: NA
v_call: TRBV19
cdr3_aa: CARKMGASEQYF
cdr3_nt: TGTGCCAGAAAAATGGGGGCCTCTGAGCAGTACTTC

d_call: TRBD2
j_call: TRBJ2-5
clone_size: NA
v_call: TRBV5-1
cdr3_aa: CASRPGLAGGHRETQYF
cdr3_nt: TGCGCCAGCCGCCCGGGGCTAGCGGGAGGGCACCGTGAGACCCAGTACTTC

d_call: NA
j_call: TRBJ1-5
clone_size: NA
v_call: TRBV5-1
cdr3_aa: CASSLAGNSNQPQHF
cdr3_nt: TGCGCCAGCAGCTTGGCCGGGAATAGCAATCAGCCCCAGCATTTT

d_call: TRBD2
j_call: TRBJ2-7
clone_size: NA
v_call: TRBV9
cdr3_aa: CASSVGASGRIHEQYF
cdr3_nt: TGTGCCAGCAGCGTAGGAGCTAGCGGGAGAATCCACGAGCAGTACTTC

d_call: NA
j_call: TRBJ1-2
clone_size: NA
v_call: TRBV28
cdr3_aa: CASTLEGGYGYTF
cdr3_nt: TGTGCCAGTACTCTAGAAGGGGGCTATGGCTACACCTTC

d_call: NA
j_call: TRBJ1-1
clone_size: NA
v_call: TRBV29-1
cdr3_aa: CSGDRQGEVTEAFF
cdr3_nt: TGCAGCGGCGACAGGCAGGGAGAGGTCACTGAAGCTTTCTTT

d_call: TRBD2
j_call: TRBJ2-7
clone_size: NA
v_call: TRBV4-3
cdr3_aa: CASSPGVAGIYEQYF
cdr3_nt: TGCGCCAGCAGCCCCGGGGTAGCGGGGATCTACGAGCAGTACTTC

d_call: TRBD1
j_call: TRBJ1-2
clone_size: NA
v_call: TRBV28
cdr3_aa: CASSLNRGSGYTF
cdr3_nt: TGTGCCAGCAGTTTGAACAGGGGGAGCGGCTACACCTTC

d_call: TRBD1
j_call: TRBJ1-2
clone_size: NA
v_call: TRBV28
cdr3_aa: CATGQEGGYTF
cdr3_nt: TGTGCCACAGGACAGGAGGGAGGCTACACCTTC

d_call: TRBD1
j_call: TRBJ2-7
clone_size: NA
v_call: TRBV12-3/TRBV12-4
cdr3_aa: CASSRTGAEQYF
cdr3_nt: TGTGCCAGCAGCCGCACAGGGGCCGAGCAGTACTTC

d_call: NA
j_call: TRBJ2-3
clone_size: once
v_call: TRBV6-5
cdr3_aa: CASSSKGGSQYF
cdr3_nt: TGTGCCAGCAGTTCGAAAGGGGGATCGCAGTATTTT

d_call: NA
j_call: TRBJ2-1
clone_size: NA
v_call: TRBV7-7
cdr3_aa: CASSSGVYNEQFF
cdr3_nt: TGTGCTAGCAGTTCCGGGGTGTACAATGAGCAGTTCTTC

d_call: NA
j_call: TRBJ2-2
clone_size: NA
v_call: TRBV11-2
cdr3_aa: CASSFRGGTGELFF
cdr3_nt: TGTGCCAGCAGCTTCAGGGGCGGGACCGGGGAGCTGTTTTTT

d_call: TRBD1
j_call: TRBJ1-1
clone_size: NA
v_call: TRBV7-8
cdr3_aa: CASSPGQGFERNTEAFF
cdr3_nt: TGTGCCAGCAGCCCGGGACAGGGGTTTGAAAGGAACACTGAAGCTTTCTTT

d_call: NA
j_call: TRBJ2-1
clone_size: NA
v_call: TRBV9
cdr3_aa: CASSVALGAEQFF
cdr3_nt: TGTGCCAGCAGCGTAGCTTTAGGGGCTGAGCAGTTCTTC

d_call: TRBD2
j_call: TRBJ2-7
clone_size: NA
v_call: TRBV29-1
cdr3_aa: CSVAPTSGDFSYEQYF
cdr3_nt: TGCAGCGTTGCACCAACTAGCGGGGACTTCTCCTACGAGCAGTACTTC

d_call: TRBD1
j_call: TRBJ2-3
clone_size: once
v_call: TRBV6-4
cdr3_aa: CASSDRTGGGTQYF
cdr3_nt: TGTGCCAGCAGTGACCGGACAGGGGGCGGTACGCAGTATTTT

d_call: TRBD2
j_call: TRBJ2-2
clone_size: NA
v_call: TRBV24-1
cdr3_aa: CATPTSGANTGELFF
cdr3_nt: TGTGCCACTCCGACTAGCGGGGCTAACACCGGGGAGCTGTTTTTT

d_call: NA
j_call: TRBJ2-3
clone_size: NA
v_call: TRBV10-1
cdr3_aa: CASSESDSFTDTQYF
cdr3_nt: TGCGCCAGCAGTGAGTCTGACAGCTTCACAGATACGCAGTATTTT

d_call: NA
j_call: TRBJ1-2
clone_size: once
v_call: TRBV20-1
cdr3_aa: CSARASPEGTF
cdr3_nt: TGCAGTGCTAGAGCGAGCCCCGAGGGAACCTTC

d_call: NA
j_call: TRBJ1-6
clone_size: once
v_call: TRBV7-9
cdr3_aa: CASSLELGGAVNSPLHF
cdr3_nt: TGTGCCAGCAGCTTAGAATTAGGAGGAGCGGTGAATTCACCCCTCCACTTT

d_call: NA
j_call: TRBJ2-1
clone_size: once
v_call: TRBV29-1
cdr3_aa: CSVEQSSPKVDEQFF
cdr3_nt: TGCAGCGTTGAACAGTCTAGCCCAAAGGTCGATGAGCAGTTCTTC

d_call: NA
j_call: TRBJ1-2
clone_size: NA
v_call: TRBV28
cdr3_aa: CASIKGLDYGYTF
cdr3_nt: TGTGCCAGCATTAAGGGGTTGGACTATGGCTACACCTTC

d_call: NA
j_call: TRBJ2-2
clone_size: many
v_call: TRBV18
cdr3_aa: CASSPGGLNTGELFF
cdr3_nt: TGTGCCAGCTCACCAGGGGGCCTGAACACCGGGGAGCTGTTTTTT

d_call: NA
j_call: TRBJ2-7
clone_size: NA
v_call: TRBV15
cdr3_aa: CATSRGGEHEQYF
cdr3_nt: TGTGCCACCAGCAGAGGAGGCGAACACGAGCAGTACTTC

d_call: TRBD2
j_call: TRBJ2-7
clone_size: NA
v_call: TRBV4-1
cdr3_aa: CASSQDPSGGAYEQYF
cdr3_nt: TGCGCCAGCAGCCAAGATCCTAGCGGGGGGGCCTACGAGCAGTACTTC

d_call: NA
j_call: TRBJ1-5
clone_size: NA
v_call: TRBV19
cdr3_aa: CASSISRGNQPQHF
cdr3_nt: TGTGCCAGTAGTATCTCGAGGGGGAATCAGCCCCAGCATTTT

d_call: TRBD2
j_call: TRBJ2-2
clone_size: NA
v_call: TRBV5-1
cdr3_aa: CASSLGLAGVPGELFF
cdr3_nt: TGCGCCAGCAGCTTAGGACTAGCGGGAGTTCCCGGGGAGCTGTTTTTT

d_call: NA
j_call: TRBJ2-3
clone_size: NA
v_call: TRBV21-1
cdr3_aa: CASSKTAGRDTDTQYF
cdr3_nt: TGTGCCAGCAGCAAGACCGCGGGACGCGACACAGATACGCAGTATTTT

d_call: TRBD2
j_call: TRBJ2-1
clone_size: NA
v_call: TRBV7-8
cdr3_aa: CASSGGLAGGNEQFF
cdr3_nt: TGTGCCAGCAGCGGGGGACTAGCGGGGGGCAATGAGCAGTTCTTC